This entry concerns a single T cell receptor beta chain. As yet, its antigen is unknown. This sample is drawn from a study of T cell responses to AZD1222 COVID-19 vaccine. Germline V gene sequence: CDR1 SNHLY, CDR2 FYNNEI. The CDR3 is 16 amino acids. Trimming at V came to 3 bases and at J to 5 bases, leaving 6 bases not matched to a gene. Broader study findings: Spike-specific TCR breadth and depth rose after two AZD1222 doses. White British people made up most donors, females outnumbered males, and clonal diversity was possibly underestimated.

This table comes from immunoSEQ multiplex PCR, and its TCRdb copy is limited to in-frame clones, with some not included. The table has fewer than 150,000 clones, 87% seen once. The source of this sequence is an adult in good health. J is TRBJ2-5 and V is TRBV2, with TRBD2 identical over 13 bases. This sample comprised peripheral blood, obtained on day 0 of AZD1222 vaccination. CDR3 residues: CASSDPTSGGRETQYF. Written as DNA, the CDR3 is TGTGCCAGCAGTGATCCGACTAGCGGGGGGCGGGAGACCCAGTACTTC.